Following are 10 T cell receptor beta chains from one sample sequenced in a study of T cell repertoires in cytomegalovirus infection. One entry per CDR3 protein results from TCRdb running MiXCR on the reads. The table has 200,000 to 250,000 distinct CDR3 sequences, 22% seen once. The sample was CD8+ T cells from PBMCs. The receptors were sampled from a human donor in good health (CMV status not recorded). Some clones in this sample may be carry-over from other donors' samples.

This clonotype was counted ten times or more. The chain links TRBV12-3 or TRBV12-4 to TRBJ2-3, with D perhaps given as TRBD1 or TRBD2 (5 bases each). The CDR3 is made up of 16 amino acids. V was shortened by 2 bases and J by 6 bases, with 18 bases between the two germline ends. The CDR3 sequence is CASSLFGTELSDTQYF. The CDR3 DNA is TGTGCCAGCAGTTTATTCGGGACGGAGCTGTCGGATACGCAGTATTTT.

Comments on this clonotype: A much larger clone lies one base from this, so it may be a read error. The CDR3 spells CAISETGTSGSSSTDMQYF. The CDR3 nucleotides are TGTGCCATCAGTGAGACCGGGACTAGCGGGTCCTCTAGCACAGATATGCAGTATTTT. The J gene is TRBJ2-3, the V gene TRBV10-3, with 12 bases aligning to TRBD2. The CDR3 contains 19 residues. Germline V gene data show CDR1 as ENHRY and CDR2 as SYGVKD.

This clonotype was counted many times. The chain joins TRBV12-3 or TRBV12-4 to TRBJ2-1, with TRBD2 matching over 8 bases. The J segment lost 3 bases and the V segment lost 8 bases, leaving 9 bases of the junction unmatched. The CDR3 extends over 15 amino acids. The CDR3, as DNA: TGTGCCAGCTCCCGTCGCGGGGGGCTCTACAATGAGCAGTTCTTC. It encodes CASSRRGGLYNEQFF.

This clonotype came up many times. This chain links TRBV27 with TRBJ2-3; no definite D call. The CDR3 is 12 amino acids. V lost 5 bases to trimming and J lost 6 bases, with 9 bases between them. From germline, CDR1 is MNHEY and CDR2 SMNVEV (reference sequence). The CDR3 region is CASSPTLDTQYF. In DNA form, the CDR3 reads TGTGCCAGCAGTCCTACCCTCGATACGCAGTATTTT.

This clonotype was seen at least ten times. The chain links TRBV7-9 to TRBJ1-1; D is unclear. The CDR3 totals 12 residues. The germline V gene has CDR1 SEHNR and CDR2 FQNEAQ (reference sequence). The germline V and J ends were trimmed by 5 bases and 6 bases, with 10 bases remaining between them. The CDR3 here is CASSVLGSEAFF. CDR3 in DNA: TGTGCCAGCAGCGTACTGGGATCTGAAGCTTTCTTT.

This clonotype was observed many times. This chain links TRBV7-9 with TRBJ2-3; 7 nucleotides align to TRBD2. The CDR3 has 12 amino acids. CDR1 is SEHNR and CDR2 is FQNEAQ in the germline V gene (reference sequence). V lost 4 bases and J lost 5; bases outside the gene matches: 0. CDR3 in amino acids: CASSWEGDTQYF. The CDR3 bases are TGTGCCAGCAGCTGGGAGGGAGATACGCAGTATTTT.

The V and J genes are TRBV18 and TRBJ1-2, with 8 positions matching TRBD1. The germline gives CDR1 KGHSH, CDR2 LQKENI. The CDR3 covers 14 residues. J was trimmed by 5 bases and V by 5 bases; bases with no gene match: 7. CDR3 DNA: TGTGCCAGCTCATCCCGCGGACAGGGTTATGGCTACACCTTC. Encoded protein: CASSSRGQGYGYTF. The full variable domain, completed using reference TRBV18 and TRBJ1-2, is NAGVMQNPRHLVRRRGQEARLRCSPMKGHSHVYWYRQLPEEGLKFMVYLQKENIIDESGMPKERFSAEFPKEGPSILRIQQVVRGDSAAYFCASSSRGQGYGYTFGSGTRLTVV.

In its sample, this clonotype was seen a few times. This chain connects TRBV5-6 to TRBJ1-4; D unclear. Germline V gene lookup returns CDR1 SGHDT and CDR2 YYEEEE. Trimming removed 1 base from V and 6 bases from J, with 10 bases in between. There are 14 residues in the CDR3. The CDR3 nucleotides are TGTGCCAGCAGCTTGATCGACGGGGATGAAAAACTGTTTTTT. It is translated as CASSLIDGDEKLFF.

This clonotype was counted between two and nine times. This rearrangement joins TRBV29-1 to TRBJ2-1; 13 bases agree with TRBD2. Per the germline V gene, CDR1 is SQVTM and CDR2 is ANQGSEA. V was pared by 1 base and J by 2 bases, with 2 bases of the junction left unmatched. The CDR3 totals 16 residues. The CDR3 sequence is CSVEGTSGGPYNEQFF. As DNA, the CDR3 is TGCAGCGTTGAAGGGACTAGCGGGGGCCCCTACAATGAGCAGTTCTTC.

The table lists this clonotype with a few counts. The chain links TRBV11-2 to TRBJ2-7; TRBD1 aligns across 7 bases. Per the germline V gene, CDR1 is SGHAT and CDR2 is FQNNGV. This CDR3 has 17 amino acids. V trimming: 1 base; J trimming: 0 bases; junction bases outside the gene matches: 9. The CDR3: CASSLGETGPSSYEQYF. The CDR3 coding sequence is TGTGCCAGCAGCTTAGGGGAGACAGGGCCTAGCTCCTACGAGCAGTACTTC.